A selection of T cell receptor beta chains follows, all from one sample in a study of cytotoxic CD8 clonotypes in ibrutinib-treated CLL. The repertoire was sequenced with immunoSEQ multiplex PCR; TCRdb's copy has only in-frame clones and lacks some. The sample lists over 95,000 clones; 58% were seen once. Sequencing was performed on PBMCs, taken after 24 months of ibrutinib treatment. These receptors were taken from a human donor with chronic lymphocytic leukemia. CDR3s include the opening cysteine and the closing phenylalanine or tryptophan. D genes are given only for firm matches. Clone size is stated in some rows and not others, as once, few, many or a class when expanded.

D	V	size	J	CDR3	DNA
TRBD1	TRBV28	-	TRBJ2-2	CASSFSRGRSTGELFF	TGTGCCAGCAGTTTCAGCAGGGGGCGATCGACCGGGGAGCTGTTTTTT
-	TRBV5-4	-	TRBJ1-2	CASSPGGGALSGGYTF	TGTGCCAGCAGCCCCGGGGGCGGAGCCTTGAGTGGTGGCTACACCTTC
-	TRBV30	-	TRBJ2-2	CAWSVLVPGELFF	TGTGCCTGGAGTGTACTGGTTCCCGGGGAGCTGTTTTTT
-	TRBV27	-	TRBJ2-7	CASSLEGGYEQYF	TGTGCCAGCAGTTTAGAGGGTGGGTACGAGCAGTACTTC
-	TRBV19	-	TRBJ1-1	CAASFTGDTEAFF	TGTGCCGCATCCTTTACCGGGGACACTGAAGCTTTCTTT
-	TRBV30	many	TRBJ1-5	CAWSTLQGDNQPQHF	TGTGCCTGGAGTACACTTCAAGGGGACAATCAGCCCCAGCATTTT
-	TRBV6-5	-	TRBJ1-2	CASRYPRGGYTF	TGTGCCAGCAGATACCCCCGTGGTGGCTACACCTTC
TRBD1	TRBV19	once	TRBJ2-7	CASGQGAYEQYF	TGTGCCAGTGGACAGGGGGCTTACGAGCAGTACTTC
-	TRBV7-2	-	TRBJ1-5	CASSLAGGGLTLYSNQPQHF	TGTGCCAGCAGCTTAGCCGGCGGGGGTCTAACACTCTATAGCAATCAGCCCCAGCATTTT
-	TRBV12-5	-	TRBJ2-1	CASGLVPGGAFSQFF	TGTGCTAGTGGTTTGGTACCTGGGGGGGCTTTTTCGCAGTTCTTC
-	TRBV5-4	few	TRBJ1-6	CASSWSGANSPLHF	TGTGCCAGCAGCTGGTCAGGGGCCAATTCACCCCTCCACTTT
-	TRBV29-1	once	TRBJ1-4	CSVTFSPANEKLFF	TGCAGCGTGACCTTCTCTCCTGCGAATGAAAAACTGTTTTTT
TRBD1	TRBV7-2	-	TRBJ2-7	CASSAGTGTYEQYF	TGTGCCAGCAGCGCCGGGACAGGGACCTACGAGCAGTACTTC
TRBD2	TRBV7-3	once	TRBJ2-6	CASSLTTSGYLSGANVLTF	TGTGCCAGCAGCTTAACTACTAGCGGGTACCTCTCTGGGGCCAACGTCCTGACTTTC
-	TRBV6-6	once	TRBJ1-1	CASSYGDNEAFF	TGTGCCAGCAGTTATGGGGACAATGAAGCTTTCTTT
-	TRBV2	-	TRBJ1-5	CASRAGTGNQPQHF	TGTGCCAGCAGAGCGGGTACCGGCAATCAGCCCCAGCATTTT
TRBD1	TRBV27	-	TRBJ2-2	CASSPNSVTGITGELFF	TGTGCCAGCAGTCCCAACTCGGTGACAGGGATCACCGGGGAGCTGTTTTTT
-	TRBV5-1	few	TRBJ1-4	CASRGGTNEKLFF	TGCGCCAGCAGGGGAGGAACTAATGAAAAACTGTTTTTT
-	TRBV18	-	TRBJ2-1	CASSPDNPGRASHEQFF	TGTGCCAGCTCACCAGACAATCCGGGACGGGCCTCTCATGAGCAGTTCTTC
TRBD1	TRBV2	many	TRBJ1-6	CASHRRGPNSPLHF	TGTGCCAGCCATCGCAGGGGGCCCAATTCACCCCTCCACTTT
-	TRBV9	few	TRBJ2-7	CASSVGGGAFEQYF	TGTGCCAGCAGCGTAGGAGGGGGGGCCTTCGAGCAGTACTTC
TRBD1	TRBV4-1	-	TRBJ2-3	CASSQDRVGTVTDTQYF	TGCGCCAGCAGCCAAGATCGGGTCGGGACAGTTACAGATACGCAGTATTTT
TRBD1	TRBV29-1	-	TRBJ2-7	CSGAGTGTREQYF	TGCAGCGGTGCCGGGACAGGGACTCGGGAGCAGTACTTC
-	TRBV6-1	once	TRBJ1-2	CASSSSPSYTF	TGTGCCAGCAGCTCTAGTCCGAGCTACACCTTC
-	TRBV5-1	-	TRBJ2-7	CASSLPLGGEQYF	TGCGCCAGCAGCTTACCTCTAGGAGGCGAGCAGTACTTC
-	TRBV15	once	TRBJ1-2	CATSRDYRDKSYGYTF	TGTGCCACCAGCAGAGATTATCGGGACAAATCCTATGGCTACACCTTC
-	TRBV29-1	few	TRBJ2-7	CSVVDQQGSYEQYF	TGCAGCGTTGTCGATCAACAGGGCTCCTACGAGCAGTACTTC
-	TRBV14	-	TRBJ2-7	CASSQDLGNEQYF	TGTGCCAGCAGCCAAGATCTGGGGAACGAGCAGTACTTC
-	TRBV9	-	TRBJ1-2	CASSVSGTDGYGYTF	TGTGCCAGCAGCGTCTCCGGGACGGATGGCTATGGCTACACCTTC
-	TRBV28	-	TRBJ1-1	CASSLQVNTEAFF	TGTGCCAGCAGTTTACAGGTGAACACTGAAGCTTTCTTT
TRBD1	TRBV7-6	few	TRBJ2-5	CASSPTSGTGRETQYF	TGTGCCAGCAGCCCAACGTCCGGGACAGGGAGAGAGACCCAGTACTTC
-	TRBV6-1	-	TRBJ2-5	CASRGEIQETQYF	TGTGCCAGCAGGGGAGAAATCCAAGAGACCCAGTACTTC
-	TRBV7-2	-	TRBJ1-6	CASSFPPNSPLHF	TGTGCCAGCAGCTTCCCCCCGAATTCACCCCTCCACTTT
-	TRBV7-9	-	TRBJ1-1	CASSLRRNTEAFF	TGTGCCAGCAGCCTAAGGAGGAACACTGAAGCTTTCTTT
TRBD1	TRBV2	-	TRBJ1-2	CASSGNQGAGTYTF	TGTGCCAGCAGTGGTAACCAGGGGGCAGGTACCTACACCTTC
TRBD2	TRBV18	few	TRBJ2-7	CASSPGGGSYEQYF	TGTGCCAGCTCGCCCGGGGGGGGATCCTACGAGCAGTACTTC
-	TRBV18	-	TRBJ1-6	CASSPGHDTPLHF	TGTGCCAGCTCACCAGGACACGACACACCCCTCCACTTT
TRBD2	TRBV6-1	-	TRBJ2-7	CASSVEVIGLAIISTYEQYF	TGTGCCAGCAGTGTTGAGGTTATTGGACTAGCGATAATATCAACCTACGAGCAGTACTTC
-	TRBV6-5	-	TRBJ2-7	CASSYRDGNYEQYF	TGTGCCAGCAGTTACCGGGACGGAAACTACGAGCAGTACTTC
TRBD1	TRBV28	-	TRBJ2-7	CASSPGQQGEQYF	TGTGCCAGCAGCCCGGGACAGCAAGGCGAGCAGTACTTC
-	TRBV28	-	TRBJ2-7	CAISGGVAYEQYF	TGTGCCATCTCAGGGGGGGTAGCCTACGAGCAGTACTTC
-	TRBV19	-	TRBJ2-2	CASWGGGLAGELFF	TGTGCCAGTTGGGGTGGGGGCCTAGCCGGGGAGCTGTTTTTT
-	TRBV30	-	TRBJ1-5	CAWSGRGHYSNQPQHF	TGTGCCTGGAGTGGGCGGGGGCATTATAGCAATCAGCCCCAGCATTTT
-	TRBV7-8	few	TRBJ2-7	CASSLDGEQYF	TGTGCCAGCAGCTTAGATGGCGAGCAGTACTTC
-	TRBV5-1	few	TRBJ2-5	CASGGTVQETQYF	TGCGCCAGCGGGGGGACGGTCCAAGAGACCCAGTACTTC
-	TRBV7-3	-	TRBJ2-2	CASSLQRFTGELFF	TGTGCCAGCAGCCTACAGAGATTCACCGGGGAGCTGTTTTTT
TRBD1	TRBV28	-	TRBJ1-2	CASSLDRRIYGYTF	TGTGCCAGCAGTTTGGACAGGAGGATCTATGGCTACACCTTC
-	TRBV30	few	TRBJ1-2	CAWSESLRVVYGYTF	TGTGCCTGGAGTGAGAGTCTAAGAGTCGTCTATGGCTACACCTTC
-	TRBV10-3	-	TRBJ1-1	CAISRWDFLSTEAFF	TGTGCCATCAGCCGTTGGGATTTTTTGTCCACTGAAGCTTTCTTT
TRBD2	TRBV29-1	-	TRBJ2-1	CSVGKLAGDNEQFF	TGCAGCGTTGGTAAACTAGCGGGGGACAATGAGCAGTTCTTC
-	TRBV4-1	-	TRBJ2-7	CASSQDFQGMTYEQYF	TGCGCCAGCAGCCAAGATTTCCAGGGGATGACCTACGAGCAGTACTTC
-	TRBV20-1	-	TRBJ1-2	CSAARIYGYTF	TGCAGTGCTGCCCGGATTTATGGCTACACCTTC
-	TRBV7-6	-	TRBJ2-1	CASSLINRAFYNEQFF	TGTGCCAGCAGCTTAATTAACCGGGCCTTTTACAATGAGCAGTTCTTC
-	TRBV9	-	TRBJ1-1	CASSVDGQHEAFF	TGTGCCAGCAGCGTAGATGGACAGCATGAAGCTTTCTTT
TRBD2	TRBV7-2	-	TRBJ2-3	CASSSTGGRTQYF	TGTGCCAGCAGCTCGACGGGCGGGAGAACGCAGTATTTT